The 20 T cell receptor beta chains in this list originate from one sample, sequenced in a study of blood T cell repertoires in COVID-19. Assay: immunoSEQ multiplex PCR; the TCRdb copy retains only in-frame clones and omits some. The table has about 78,000 clones, over 75% seen once. The material sequenced was peripheral blood. Every receptor here comes from a human donor in a cohort sampled during active COVID-19.

This clone has just a few counts. This chain links TRBV20-1 with TRBJ1-2, with no clear D. Germline-derived CDR1 and CDR2 are DFQATT and SNEGSKA (reference sequence). This CDR3 contains 11 residues. Deletions cut 1 base from V and 10 bases from J, with 10 bases between. The CDR3 region is CSARASSIYTF. CDR3 sequence (DNA): TGCAGTGCTAGAGCTTCCAGTATCTACACCTTC.

V usage is TRBV2 and J usage is TRBJ1-6, with 7 bases matching TRBD1. V lost 7 bases, J lost 6 bases, and 9 bases stayed unmatched. This CDR3 is 15 amino acids long. Per germline, CDR1 SNHLY and CDR2 FYNNEI. CDR3 sequence reads: CASTALGTVNSPLHF. The CDR3 DNA is TGTGCCAGCACCGCGTTGGGGACAGTTAATTCACCCCTCCACTTT.

As DNA, the CDR3 is TGTGCCAGCAGCGGAGGAGGCGACGAGCAGTACTTC. As protein: CASSGGGDEQYF. J is TRBJ2-7 and V is TRBV9; D is perhaps TRBD2 (5 bases). The CDR3 runs 12 residues. Trimming removed 3 bases at V and 5 bases at J, with 9 bases between. Per the germline V gene, CDR1 is SGDLS and CDR2 is YYNGEE.

The V call is TRBV15, the J call TRBJ2-7, with D possibly matching TRBD2 (5 bases). The V end lost 6 bases, the J end lost 4 bases, and 13 bases lay between the germline ends. CDR3 length equals 13 residues. Germline values: CDR1 LNHNV, CDR2 YYDKDF (reference sequence). This CDR3 reads CATSPGLDYEQYF. CDR3 in DNA: TGTGCCACCAGTCCCGGACTGGATTACGAGCAGTACTTC.

The CDR3 loop reads CASSLVSSGRYVQPQHF. Here the CDR3 DNA reads TGTGCCAGCAGCTTAGTAAGTTCGGGGAGGTATGTTCAGCCCCAGCATTTT. The chain is built from TRBV7-8 and TRBJ1-5; the D is unclear. The V gene's germline CDR1 is SGHVS and CDR2 FQNEAQ. The CDR3 totals 17 residues. V lost 1 base to trimming and J lost 6 bases, with 19 bases between them.

The CDR3 protein is CAWMLTGGITEAFF. The CDR3 coding sequence is TGTGCCTGGATGCTGACAGGGGGAATCACTGAAGCTTTCTTT. The chain carries TRBV30 and TRBJ1-1; 9 positions match TRBD1. CDR3 length: 14 amino acids. CDR1 is GTSNPN, CDR2 SVGIG, per germline (reference sequence). V shed 4 bases, J shed 4 bases, and the junction held 7 bases outside the gene matches.

This clone was counted between two and nine times. The chain links TRBV28 to TRBJ2-7; D call uncertain. Trimming shortened V by 3 bases and J by 7 bases, and 13 bases separated the two germline ends. The germline V gene has CDR1 MDHEN and CDR2 SYDVKM. CDR3 size: 13 residues. This CDR3 is CASSFGSRWEQYF. The CDR3 region has the DNA TGTGCCAGCAGTTTCGGCAGCAGGTGGGAGCAGTACTTC. The variable domain in full, with the rest retrieved from reference TRBV28 and TRBJ2-7, is DVKVTQSSRYLVKRTGEKVFLECVQDMDHENMFWYRQDPGLGLRLIYFSYDVKMKEKGDIPEGYSVSREKKERFSLILESASTNQTSMYLCASSFGSRWEQYFGPGTRLTVT.

V is TRBV14 and J is TRBJ2-7, with D perhaps matching TRBD1 (5 bases). This CDR3 comprises 12 residues. Trimming stripped 3 bases from V and 6 bases from J, with 9 bases between. Per the germline V gene, CDR1 is SGHDN and CDR2 is FVKESK. The CDR3 sequence is CASSQTAAEQYF. CDR3 bases: TGTGCCAGCAGCCAGACAGCCGCCGAGCAGTACTTC.

This chain links TRBV19 with TRBJ1-4, with D unresolved. V lost 3 bases, J lost 0 bases, and 14 bases lay in between. The CDR3 runs 17 residues. Germline V gives CDR1 LNHDA, CDR2 SQIVND (reference sequence). The DNA of the CDR3 is TGTGCCAGTAGTATTGGTCGGGGAGTGGCAACTAATGAAAAACTGTTTTTT. The encoded protein is CASSIGRGVATNEKLFF.

The J gene is TRBJ2-7, the V gene TRBV27, with 7 positions matching TRBD1. The germline V gene encodes CDR1 MNHEY and CDR2 SMNVEV (reference sequence). The CDR3 runs to 15 residues. J lost 7 bases, V lost 2 bases, and 11 bases had no gene match. The CDR3 protein is CASSLRRQGPEEQYF. In nucleotides, the CDR3 is TGTGCCAGCAGTTTAAGGCGACAGGGCCCTGAAGAGCAGTACTTC.

The chain employs TRBV5-1 and TRBJ1-2; possible D gene TRBD1, 5 bases. Trimming removed 1 base from V and 0 bases from J, with 10 bases in between. CDR1 is SGHRS, CDR2 YFSETQ, per germline. The CDR3 is made up of 15 amino acids. The CDR3 reads CASSLMVGANYGYTF. In nucleotides, the CDR3 is TGCGCCAGCAGCTTGATGGTAGGGGCTAACTATGGCTACACCTTC.

The table lists this clone with a few counts. This specimen includes other DNA sequences encoding the same CDR3. The V gene is TRBV28, the J gene TRBJ1-5; D is uncertain. This CDR3 has 13 residues. V lost 2 bases to trimming and J lost 1 base, with 3 bases between them. Germline values: CDR1 MDHEN, CDR2 SYDVKM. CDR3 coding DNA: TGTGCCAGCAGTTTAGAGAGCAATCAGCCCCAGCATTTT. Its translation is CASSLESNQPQHF.

The J gene is TRBJ1-2, the V gene TRBV18, with 7 bases fitting TRBD1. Germline CDR1 and CDR2: KGHSH and LQKENI. The length of the CDR3 is 17 residues. The V and J ends lost 2 bases and 0 bases, in that order; junction bases with no gene match: 9. The CDR3 loop reads CASSPYPPGQTNYGYTF. The DNA of the CDR3 is TGTGCCAGCTCACCATACCCACCGGGACAGACTAACTATGGCTACACCTTC.

This clone turned up a few times. J is TRBJ1-4 and V is TRBV19, with 9 bases lining up with TRBD1. Looked up from germline, CDR1 is LNHDA and CDR2 is SQIVND (reference sequence). The CDR3 has 15 residues. The V segment lost 7 bases and the J segment 7 bases; nucleotides outside the gene matches: 10. The CDR3 bases are TGTGCCAGTACTCGGCCGGGACAGGGCTTTGAAAAACTGTTTTTT. Translated, it gives CASTRPGQGFEKLFF.

The chain carries TRBV5-4 and TRBJ2-7; 8 bases agree with TRBD2. The CDR3 covers 16 residues. Germline V CDR1 and CDR2: SGHNT, YYREEE (reference sequence). The ends lost 4 bases at V and 3 bases at J; junction bases unmatched: 12. CDR3 sequence reads: CASSDSKRGLDYEQYF. The CDR3 DNA reads TGTGCCAGCAGCGACTCGAAGCGGGGGCTGGACTACGAGCAGTACTTC.

This sequence joins TRBV6-5 and TRBJ1-1; D remains ambiguous. Trimming pared 0 bases from V and 4 bases from J, leaving 12 bases between. The CDR3 consists of 15 residues. Germline V gives CDR1 MNHEY, CDR2 SVGAGI. The CDR3 region has the DNA TGTGCCAGCAGTTACTCGACGGTTGCGGTCACTGAAGCTTTCTTT. It translates to CASSYSTVAVTEAFF.

This clone occurred a few times. The chain links TRBV2 to TRBJ1-5, with D possibly TRBD1 on 5 matching bases. There are 14 residues in the CDR3. V was pared by 6 bases and J by 0 bases, with 9 bases between. Germline CDR1 SNHLY, CDR2 FYNNEI. The CDR3 bases are TGTGCCAGCAGGGCGGGACCTAGCAATCAGCCCCAGCATTTT. This gives the protein CASRAGPSNQPQHF.

The rearrangement joins TRBV9 to TRBJ1-4, with 9 bases identical to TRBD1. The germline gives CDR1 SGDLS, CDR2 YYNGEE. The CDR3 runs to 13 residues. The J segment lost 10 bases and the V segment lost 0 bases, leaving 1 base of the junction unmatched. The CDR3 reads CASSVVGQGKLFF. The CDR3 nucleotides read TGTGCCAGCAGCGTAGTGGGACAGGGAAAACTGTTTTTT.

This clone was observed a few times. V is TRBV6-6 and J is TRBJ2-7, with D possibly being TRBD1 (5 bases). Germline V gene sequence: CDR1 MNHNY, CDR2 SVGAGI (reference sequence). This CDR3 has 14 residues. V was pared by 2 bases and J by 3 bases, with 11 bases between. The CDR3 loop is CASSYPEGVYEQYF. As DNA, the CDR3 is TGTGCCAGCAGTTACCCGGAAGGGGTCTACGAGCAGTACTTC.

This chain uses TRBV12-5 with TRBJ2-1; 11 nucleotides match TRBD1. This CDR3 has 15 amino acids. V lost 3 bases to trimming and J lost 8 bases; unmatched junction nucleotides: 6. Per the germline V gene, CDR1 is LGHNT and CDR2 is FRNRAP. For the CDR3, the DNA is TGTGCTAGTGGTTTCGGGACAGGGGGTTGGGATGAGCAGTTCTTC. As protein: CASGFGTGGWDEQFF. Complete variable domain (other parts from reference TRBV12-5 and TRBJ2-1): DARVTQTPRHKVTEMGQEVTMRCQPILGHNTVFWYRQTMMQGLELLAYFRNRAPLDDSGMPKDRFSAEMPDATLATLKIQPSEPRDSAVYFCASGFGTGGWDEQFFGPGTRLTVL.